The following is a TCR beta chain sequence with its context. In the authors' workflow: Estimation of nucleated cell counts relied on the amplification of reference gene primers. Here immunoSEQ multiplex PCR was the method, and the copy in TCRdb shows in-frame clones only, minus some. The V and J calls and clone size are taken from that table; D and trimming were inferred from the DNA. The data show roughly 21,000 clones, with around 89% seen just once and around 18% held by the top ten. This record belongs to a study of blood T cell repertoires in COVID-19. About the research overall: Acute-phase and convalescent COVID-19 samples originated in the United States, Italy and Spain. T cells, B-cell-depleted T cells, or PBMCs provided the cDNA or gDNA that served as material.

Germline V CDR1 and CDR2: KGHSY, FQNENV. V was cut by 0 bases and J by 4 bases, with 6 bases left in between. The CDR3 extends over 13 amino acids. This sequence was found in a man between 65 and 85 years old with active COVID-19. J is TRBJ1-2 and V is TRBV16; D is unclear. The sequenced material came from peripheral blood. The CDR3 here is CASSQSRSYGYTF. The CDR3 nucleotides read TGTGCCAGCAGCCAATCTCGGTCCTATGGCTACACCTTC.